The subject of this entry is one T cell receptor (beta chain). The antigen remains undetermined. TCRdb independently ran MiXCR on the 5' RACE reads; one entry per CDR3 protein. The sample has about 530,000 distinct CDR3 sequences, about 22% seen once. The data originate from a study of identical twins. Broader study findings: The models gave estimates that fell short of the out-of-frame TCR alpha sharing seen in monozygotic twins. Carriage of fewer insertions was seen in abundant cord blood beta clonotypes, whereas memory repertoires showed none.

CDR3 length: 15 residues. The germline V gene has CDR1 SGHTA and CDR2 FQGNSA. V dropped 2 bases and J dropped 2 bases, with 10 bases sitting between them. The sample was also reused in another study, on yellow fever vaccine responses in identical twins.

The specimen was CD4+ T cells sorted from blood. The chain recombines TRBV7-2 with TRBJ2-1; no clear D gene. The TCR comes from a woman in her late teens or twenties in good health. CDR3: CASSLRQAPYNEQFF. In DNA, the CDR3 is TGTGCCAGCAGCTTAAGGCAGGCCCCCTACAATGAGCAGTTCTTC. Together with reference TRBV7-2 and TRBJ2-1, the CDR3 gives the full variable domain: GAGVSQSPSNKVTEKGKDVELRCDPISGHTALYWYRQSLGQGLEFLIYFQGNSAPDKSGLPSDRFSAERTGGSVSTLTIQRTQQEDSAVYLCASSLRQAPYNEQFFGPGTRLTVL.